The 16 T cell receptor beta chains presented below share a single source sample, sequenced in a study of blood T cell repertoires in COVID-19 (TCRdb year 2020). Libraries came from the immunoSEQ multiplex PCR assay. TCRdb holds this immuneACCESS table with in-frame rearrangements only. Some clones are missing; in checked studies, unresolved V genes explain under half, and the rest has no known cause. In all, the sample holds 110,000 to 150,000 clones, and about 85% of those were seen once. Less than 7% of the sample rests with the top ten. The sample consisted of PBMCs or T cells enriched from blood (not recorded which). The receptor set was obtained from a middle-aged woman who had recovered from COVID-19.

The rearrangement uses TRBV27 and TRBJ1-1; D ambiguous. Between the trimmed V and J ends, which lost 1 base and 5 bases, there was a span of 20 bases. This CDR3 region has 17 residues. CDR1 and CDR2 (germline): MNHEY, SMNVEV (reference sequence). The chain's CDR3 is CASSLYPGSRGLTEAFF. CDR3 nucleotides: TGTGCCAGCAGTTTATACCCTGGTTCTCGAGGTTTAACTGAAGCTTTCTTT.

This clone was recorded once. This chain joins TRBV6-2 or TRBV6-3 and TRBJ1-2, with TRBD1 matching over 12 bases. The junction had 14 bases not matched to a gene; V was cut back by 7 bases and J by 8 bases. Germline values: CDR1 MNHEY, CDR2 SVGEGT. This CDR3 is 16 amino acids long. The CDR3 region has the DNA TGTGCCAGCACTTCCTCGTCCGGGACAGGGGGCTCGGGCTACACCTTC. Protein product: CASTSSSGTGGSGYTF.

The chain employs TRBV5-5 and TRBJ2-2; D is ambiguous. Trimming pared 0 bases from V and 2 bases from J, leaving 5 bases between. Germline lookup yields CDR1 SGHKS and CDR2 YYEKEE (reference sequence). This CDR3 has 14 amino acids. The CDR3 here is CASSLDYNTGELFF. CDR3 nucleotide sequence: TGTGCCAGCAGCTTGGACTATAACACCGGGGAGCTGTTTTTT.

J is TRBJ2-1 and V is TRBV6-1, with 12 bases fitting TRBD2. The CDR3 spans 16 residues. The V segment lost 1 base and the J segment 15 bases; nucleotides outside the gene matches: 13. Germline assignment: CDR1 MNHNS and CDR2 SASEGT. The CDR3 spells CASSEDRLAGGTSSFF. As DNA, the CDR3 is TGTGCCAGCAGTGAAGATCGGCTAGCGGGAGGGACTTCCTCGTTCTTC.

This rearrangement joins TRBV12-3 or TRBV12-4 to TRBJ1-2, with D maybe TRBD1 (6 bases). Trimming left V 5 bases short and J 8 bases short, with 12 bases between. This CDR3 has 12 amino acids. CDR3 sequence: CASSASTGGYTF. CDR3 DNA: TGTGCCAGCAGTGCCTCGACAGGAGGCTACACCTTC.

The V call is TRBV7-8, the J call TRBJ1-4; 11 positions match TRBD1. J gave up 8 bases and V 4 bases, and 6 bases lay outside the gene matches. This CDR3 comprises 15 residues. Germline-derived CDR1 and CDR2 are SGHVS and FQNEAQ. CDR3 bases: TGTGCCAGCAGCTCCGGACAGGGGGCGAGGGAAAAACTGTTTTTT. Protein: CASSSGQGAREKLFF.

The rearrangement joins TRBV2 to TRBJ1-3; 8 bases match TRBD1. The V gene's germline CDR1 is SNHLY and CDR2 FYNNEI. The CDR3 has 13 residues. J gave up 3 bases and V 6 bases, and 1 base lay outside the gene matches. In DNA, the CDR3 is TGTGCCAGCAGACAGGGGGGTGGAAACACCATATATTTT. Protein product: CASRQGGGNTIYF.

This chain links TRBV9 with TRBJ1-4, with 8 bases fitting TRBD1. The V segment lost 2 bases and the J segment 3 bases; nucleotides outside the gene matches: 3. There are 15 residues in the CDR3. CDR1 and CDR2 from the germline V gene are SGDLS and YYNGEE. The CDR3 sequence is CASSVGQGSNEKLFF. The DNA for the CDR3 is TGTGCCAGCAGCGTTGGACAGGGATCTAATGAAAAACTGTTTTTT.

The chain recombines TRBV10-3 with TRBJ2-5; TRBD1 matches 7 bases. Germline V gives CDR1 ENHRY, CDR2 SYGVKD. The CDR3 loop spans 13 amino acids. The J segment lost 0 bases and the V segment lost 7 bases, leaving 2 bases of the junction unmatched. The CDR3 DNA follows: TGTGCCATCAAGGGACAGCACCAAGAGACCCAGTACTTC. Encoded protein: CAIKGQHQETQYF.

The chain is built from TRBV11-2 and TRBJ2-1, with 9 positions matching TRBD2. The CDR3 is 15 residues long. J gave up 5 bases and V 1 base, and 3 bases lay outside the gene matches. In germline, CDR1 is SGHAT, CDR2 FQNNGV. The CDR3 loop reads CASSLVAGANNEQFF. CDR3 nucleotides: TGTGCCAGCAGCTTAGTAGCGGGAGCCAACAATGAGCAGTTCTTC.

The rearrangement uses TRBV6-5 and TRBJ2-7, with a tentative D call TRBD1 (5 bases). This CDR3 region has 13 residues. The V gene lost 6 bases and the J gene lost 6 bases, with 15 bases spanning the gap. Germline CDR1 MNHEY, CDR2 SVGAGI. The CDR3 nucleotides read TGTGCCAGCAGAGCAGGGCTGTGGGGCGAGCAGTACTTC. It yields the protein CASRAGLWGEQYF.

This rearrangement joins TRBV27 to TRBJ2-1, with TRBD2 identical over 11 bases. The V segment lost 3 bases and the J segment 5 bases; nucleotides outside the gene matches: 9. CDR1 MNHEY and CDR2 SMNVEV come from the germline V gene (reference sequence). The CDR3 spans 17 residues. CDR3: CASSLWTSGLSNNEQFF. For the CDR3, the DNA is TGTGCCAGCAGTTTGTGGACTAGCGGGTTATCGAACAATGAGCAGTTCTTC.

This CDR3 is CASSEAPSGGGRNQPQHF. The CDR3 coding sequence is TGTGCCAGCAGTGAAGCGCCTTCGGGGGGAGGGAGGAATCAGCCCCAGCATTTT. The chain employs TRBV6-1 and TRBJ1-5, with TRBD1 as a possible D gene (5 bases). V was cut by 0 bases and J by 4 bases, with 19 bases left in between. The CDR3 loop spans 18 amino acids. The V gene's germline CDR1 is MNHNS and CDR2 SASEGT.

On this clone: The junction and the germline gene differ at one end; a read error may be behind it. The chain combines TRBV29-1 with TRBJ2-1, with TRBD2 matching 11 bases. The CDR3 has 15 residues. The V gene's germline CDR1 is SQVTM and CDR2 ANQGSEA. The CDR3 DNA sequence: TGCAGCGTGGAAGGACTAGCGGGTCCTTATGGTGAGCAGTTCTTC. Protein: CSVEGLAGPYGEQFF.

The chain is built from TRBV2 and TRBJ2-2; 9 positions match TRBD1. V shed 9 bases and J 5 bases; nucleotides not matched to a gene: 10. Germline V CDR1 and CDR2: SNHLY, FYNNEI. The CDR3 has 15 residues. The CDR3 protein is CARSGGTGWTGELFF. In DNA, the CDR3 is TGTGCCAGGTCAGGCGGGACAGGGTGGACCGGGGAGCTGTTTTTT.

This sequence joins TRBV10-3 and TRBJ2-7; perhaps TRBD2 as D (5 bases). Trimming removed 2 bases from V and 3 bases from J, with 14 bases in between. The V gene's germline CDR1 is ENHRY and CDR2 SYGVKD. CDR3 length: 15 residues. The CDR3 coding sequence is TGTGCCATCAGTGAGACTAGTCAAATGGTCTACGAGCAGTACTTC. Its protein product is CAISETSQMVYEQYF.